This TCR beta chain was recovered during a study of shared clonotypes between healthy human individuals. The study, taken as a whole, reports: With several donors compared, 4.5% to 6.5% of naive CD4 clonotypes were shared. Relative to clonotypes present in all four donors, those not shared had lower generation probabilities.

Each sorted subset replicate got 200 ng genomic DNA, roughly 30,000 genomes. Authors' data handling: As immunoSEQ supplied junction-only sequences (without quality scores), filtering differed. Measured with immunoSEQ multiplex PCR; TCRdb has only the in-frame clones, and not every one. The DNA was the basis for D and trimming; V, J and clone size are from that table. The sample records under 700,000 clones, approximately 96% being singletons. Naive CD8 populations comprised CD45RO-negative cells positively selected for CCR7, excluding terminally differentiated effector memory CD45RA+ cells. With respect to this clone: Its cognate antigen is unknown.

What was sequenced was naive CD8+ T cells sorted from blood. The sequence was obtained from a woman under 40 in good health.

CDR3 region: CASSPGLAGEEQFF. The CDR3 DNA is TGTGCCAGCAGCCCGGGACTAGCGGGTGAAGAGCAGTTCTTC. This chain connects TRBV4-2 to TRBJ2-1, with 12 bases matching TRBD2. CDR1 is LGHNA, CDR2 YNFKEQ, per germline. The CDR3 covers 14 residues. V shed 4 bases, J shed 10 bases, and the junction held 5 bases outside the gene matches.